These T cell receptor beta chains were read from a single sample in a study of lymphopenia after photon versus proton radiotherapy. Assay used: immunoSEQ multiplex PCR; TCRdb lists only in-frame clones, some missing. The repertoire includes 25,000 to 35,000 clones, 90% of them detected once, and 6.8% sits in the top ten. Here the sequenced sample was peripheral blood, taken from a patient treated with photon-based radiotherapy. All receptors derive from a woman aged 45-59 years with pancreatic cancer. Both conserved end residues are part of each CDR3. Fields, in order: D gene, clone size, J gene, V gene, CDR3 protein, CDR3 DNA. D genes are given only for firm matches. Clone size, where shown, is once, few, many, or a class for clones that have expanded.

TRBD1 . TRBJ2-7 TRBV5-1 CASSLGTGGYEQYF TGCGCCAGCAGCCTCGGGACAGGGGGTTACGAGCAGTACTTC
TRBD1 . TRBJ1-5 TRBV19 CASSDRGGQPQHF TGTGCCAGTAGTGACAGGGGTGGTCAGCCCCAGCATTTT
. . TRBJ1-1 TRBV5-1 CASSLDRGWDTEAFF TGCGCCAGCAGCTTGGATCGGGGGTGGGACACTGAAGCTTTCTTT
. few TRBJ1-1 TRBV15 CATSRVVNTDAFF TGTGCCACCAGCAGAGTGGTGAACACTGATGCTTTCTTT
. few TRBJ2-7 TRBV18 CASSPDGTYEQYF TGTGCCAGCTCTCCGGACGGGACCTACGAGCAGTACTTC
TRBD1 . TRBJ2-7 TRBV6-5 CASSPDRGYWRYF TGTGCCAGCAGTCCGGACAGGGGGTATTGGAGGTACTTC
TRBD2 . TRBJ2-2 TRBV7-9 CASSLVGRAGGELFF TGTGCCAGCAGCTTAGTCGGGAGGGCCGGCGGGGAGCTGTTTTTT
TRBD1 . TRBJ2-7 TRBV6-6 CASSFRTGGTYEQYF TGTGCCAGCAGTTTCCGGACAGGGGGCACATACGAGCAGTACTTC
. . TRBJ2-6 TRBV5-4 CASSLGGVQGANVLTF TGTGCCAGCAGCTTGGGAGGGGTCCAGGGGGCCAACGTCCTGACTTTC
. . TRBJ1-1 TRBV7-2 CASSLNPSQDGPWTTEAFF TGTGCCAGCAGCTTAAACCCCTCCCAGGACGGTCCCTGGACGACTGAAGCTTTCTTT
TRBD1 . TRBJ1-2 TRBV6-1 CATIDRGGPNYGYTF TGTGCCACCATAGACAGGGGAGGCCCTAATTATGGCTACACCTTC
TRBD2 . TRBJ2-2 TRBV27 CASSPWIREVKAGELFF TGTGCCAGCAGCCCTTGGATCCGGGAGGTTAAGGCCGGGGAGCTGTTTTTT
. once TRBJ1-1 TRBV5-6 CASSLAAPPGRTEAFF TGTGCCAGCAGCTTGGCGGCCCCTCCGGGGAGGACTGAAGCTTTCTTT
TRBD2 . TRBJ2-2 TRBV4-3 CASSHTPSGANTGELFF TGCGCCAGCAGCCATACACCTAGCGGTGCGAACACCGGGGAGCTGTTTTTT
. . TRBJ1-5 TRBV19 CASSIDRENQPQHF TGTGCCAGTAGTATAGATCGTGAGAATCAGCCCCAGCATTTT
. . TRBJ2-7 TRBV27 CASSSRATYEQYF TGTGCCAGCAGTTCCCGGGCTACCTACGAGCAGTACTTC
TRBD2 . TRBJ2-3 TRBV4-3 CASSLLAGGTDTQYF TGCGCCAGCAGCTTACTAGCGGGAGGCACAGATACGCAGTATTTT
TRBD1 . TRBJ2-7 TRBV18 CASSPPGTGKAYEQYF TGTGCCAGCTCACCACCGGGGACAGGTAAAGCCTACGAGCAGTACTTC
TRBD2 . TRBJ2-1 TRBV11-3 CASSPQAGASYNEQFF TGTGCCAGCAGCCCCCAGGCGGGAGCATCCTACAATGAGCAGTTCTTC
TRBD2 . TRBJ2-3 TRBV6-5 CASRLAGDLPDTQYF TGTGCCAGCAGATTAGCGGGAGATCTCCCAGATACGCAGTATTTT
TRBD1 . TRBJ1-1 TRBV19 CASSLTGGPEAFF TGTGCCAGTAGTTTGACAGGGGGACCTGAAGCTTTCTTT
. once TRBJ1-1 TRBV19 CASKGTMNTEAFF TGTGCCAGTAAGGGCACCATGAACACTGAAGCTTTCTTT
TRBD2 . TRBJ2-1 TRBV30 CAWRGTSGRLGEQFF TGTGCCTGGAGGGGGACTAGCGGGAGGTTAGGGGAGCAGTTCTTC
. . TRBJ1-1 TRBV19 CASVDPGYRTFF TGTGCCAGTGTCGACCCGGGTTATAGGACTTTCTTT
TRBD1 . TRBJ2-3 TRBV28 CASSLEGTGDTDTQYF TGTGCCAGCAGTTTAGAAGGGACAGGGGACACAGATACGCAGTATTTT
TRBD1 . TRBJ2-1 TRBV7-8 CASIHRDSSYNEQFF TGTGCCAGCATCCACCGGGACAGTTCCTACAATGAGCAGTTCTTC
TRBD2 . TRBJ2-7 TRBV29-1 CSVIRLAGGYEQYF TGCAGCGTCATCCGACTAGCGGGAGGATACGAGCAGTACTTC
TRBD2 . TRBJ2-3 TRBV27 CASRFAGVGNTQYF TGTGCCAGCAGGTTCGCGGGAGTAGGGAATACGCAGTATTTT
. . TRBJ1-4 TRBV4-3 CASSLSGGVINEKLFF TGCGCCAGCAGCCTGAGTGGGGGAGTCATTAATGAAAAACTGTTTTTT
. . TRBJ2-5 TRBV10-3 CAISEAILGRGTAGETQYF TGTGCCATCAGTGAGGCTATATTGGGCCGGGGGACGGCGGGGGAGACCCAGTACTTC
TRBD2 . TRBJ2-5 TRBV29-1 CSVEPGWGGETQYF TGCAGCGTTGAACCAGGGTGGGGGGGAGAGACCCAGTACTTC
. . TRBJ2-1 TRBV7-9 CASSLVLARRGTYNEQFF TGTGCCAGCAGCTTAGTGTTGGCTAGGAGAGGAACCTACAATGAGCAGTTCTTC
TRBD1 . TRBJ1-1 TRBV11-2 CASSHAGGGTEAFF TGTGCCAGCAGCCACGCAGGGGGCGGCACTGAAGCTTTCTTT
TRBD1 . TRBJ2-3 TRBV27 CASSYDRGLADTQYF TGTGCCAGCAGTTACGACAGGGGGTTGGCAGATACGCAGTATTTT
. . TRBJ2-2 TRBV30 CAWSHATNTGELFF TGTGCCTGGAGTCACGCGACGAACACCGGGGAGCTGTTTTTT
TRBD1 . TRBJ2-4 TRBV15 CATSRDGTGTNIQYF TGTGCCACCAGCAGAGACGGGACAGGGACAAACATTCAGTACTTC
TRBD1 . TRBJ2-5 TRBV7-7 CASSSGTAGDTQYF TGTGCCAGCAGCTCCGGGACAGCTGGCGATACCCAGTACTTC
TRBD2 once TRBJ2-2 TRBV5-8 CASSPLVLAGGSGELFF TGTGCCAGCAGCCCCTTGGTCTTGGCGGGAGGATCCGGGGAGCTGTTTTTT
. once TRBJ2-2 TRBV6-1 CAVRTNTGELFF TGTGCCGTACGCACGAACACCGGGGAGCTGTTTTTT
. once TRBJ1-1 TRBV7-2 CASSRTVWDKNTEAFF TGTGCCAGCAGTCGGACAGTGTGGGACAAGAACACTGAAGCTTTCTTT
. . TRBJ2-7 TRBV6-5 CASWNREGEQYF TGTGCCAGCTGGAACAGGGAGGGCGAGCAGTACTTC
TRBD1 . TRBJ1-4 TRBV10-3 CAISDGQGAGEKLFF TGTGCCATCAGTGACGGACAGGGGGCAGGAGAAAAACTGTTTTTT
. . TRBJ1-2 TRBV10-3 CAINPGAQDGYTF TGTGCCATCAATCCGGGGGCCCAGGATGGCTACACCTTC
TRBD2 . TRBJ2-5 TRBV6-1 CASTTLAVEGTQYF TGTGCCAGCACCACCCTAGCGGTAGAAGGGACCCAGTACTTC
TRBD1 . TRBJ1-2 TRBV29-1 CSVYQDRGVSYTF TGCAGCGTTTATCAGGACAGGGGGGTTAGCTACACCTTC
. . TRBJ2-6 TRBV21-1 CASSIFRGHIASGANVLTF TGTGCCAGCAGCATTTTCCGGGGACATATAGCCTCTGGGGCCAACGTCCTGACTTTC
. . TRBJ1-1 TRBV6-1 CASRPQDRNTEAFF TGTGCCAGCAGGCCCCAGGACAGAAACACTGAAGCTTTCTTT
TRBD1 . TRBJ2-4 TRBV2 CASSATGNIQYF TGTGCCAGCAGCGCGACAGGGAACATTCAGTACTTC
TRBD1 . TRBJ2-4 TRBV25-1 CATRGRGENIQYF TGTGCCACCAGGGGGCGCGGGGAAAACATTCAGTACTTC
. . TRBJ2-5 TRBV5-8 CASSFYREETQYF TGTGCCAGCAGCTTTTACAGGGAAGAGACCCAGTACTTC
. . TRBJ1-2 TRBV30 CAWSWFGTGINGYTF TGTGCCTGGTCATGGTTCGGGACTGGGATAAATGGCTACACCTTC
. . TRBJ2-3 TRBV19 CATKGQNTDTQYF TGTGCCACTAAGGGACAAAACACAGATACGCAGTATTTT
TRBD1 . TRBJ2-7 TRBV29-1 CSVVRDRGRYEQYF TGCAGCGTTGTTCGGGACAGGGGTCGGTACGAGCAGTACTTC
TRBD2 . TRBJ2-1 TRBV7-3 CASSPSGLAVRNEQFF TGTGCCAGCAGCCCCTCGGGGCTAGCGGTTAGGAATGAGCAGTTCTTC
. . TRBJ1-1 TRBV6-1 CASSEVVGQPNTEAFF TGTGCCAGCAGTGAGGTTGTGGGACAACCGAACACTGAAGCTTTCTTT
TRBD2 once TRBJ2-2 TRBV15 CATSREGGSTGELFF TGTGCCACCAGCAGAGAGGGGGGGAGCACCGGGGAGCTGTTTTTT
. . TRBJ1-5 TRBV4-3 CASSQVLSSNQPQHF TGCGCCAGCAGCCAAGTGCTCTCTAGCAATCAGCCCCAGCATTTT
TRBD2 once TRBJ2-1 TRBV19 CASSIAGAGYNEQFF TGTGCCAGTAGTATCGCGGGAGCTGGGTACAATGAGCAGTTCTTC
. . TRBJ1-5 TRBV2 CASRRMIEGNQPQHF TGTGCCAGCAGGCGGATGATAGAGGGCAATCAGCCCCAGCATTTT